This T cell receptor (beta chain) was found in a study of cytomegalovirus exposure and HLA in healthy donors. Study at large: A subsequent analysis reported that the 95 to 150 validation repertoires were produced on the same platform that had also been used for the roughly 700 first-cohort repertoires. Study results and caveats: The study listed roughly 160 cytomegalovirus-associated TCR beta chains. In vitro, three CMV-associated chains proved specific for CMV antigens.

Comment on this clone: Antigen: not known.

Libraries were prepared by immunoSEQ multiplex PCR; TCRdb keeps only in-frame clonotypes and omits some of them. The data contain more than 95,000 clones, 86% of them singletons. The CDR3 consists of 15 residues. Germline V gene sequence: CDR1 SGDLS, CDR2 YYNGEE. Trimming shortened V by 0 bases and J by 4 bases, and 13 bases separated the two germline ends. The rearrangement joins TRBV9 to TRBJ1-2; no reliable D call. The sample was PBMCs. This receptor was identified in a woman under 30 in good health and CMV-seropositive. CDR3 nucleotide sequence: TGTGCCAGCAGCGTAGGCGGGCAAAGCCGCTATGGCTACACCTTC. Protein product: CASSVGGQSRYGYTF.